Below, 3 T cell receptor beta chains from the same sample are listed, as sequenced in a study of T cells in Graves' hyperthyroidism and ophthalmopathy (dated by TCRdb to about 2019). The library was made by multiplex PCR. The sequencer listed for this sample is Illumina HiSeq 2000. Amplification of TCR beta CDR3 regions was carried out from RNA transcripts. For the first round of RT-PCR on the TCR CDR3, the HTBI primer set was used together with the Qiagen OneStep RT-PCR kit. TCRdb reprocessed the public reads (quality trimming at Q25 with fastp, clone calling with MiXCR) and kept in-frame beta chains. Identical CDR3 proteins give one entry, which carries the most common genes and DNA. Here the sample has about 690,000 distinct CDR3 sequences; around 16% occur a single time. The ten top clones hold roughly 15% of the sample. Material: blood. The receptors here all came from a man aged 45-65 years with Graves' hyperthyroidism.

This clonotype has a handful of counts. The CDR3 DNA is TGTGCCAGCAGTTTATTAGGGGCCAGGGTAGATCAGCCCCAGCATTTT. It codes for CASSLLGARVDQPQHF. The chain recombines TRBV28 with TRBJ1-5; tentative D call: TRBD1 (5 bases). Germline V gene lookup returns CDR1 MDHEN and CDR2 SYDVKM. The CDR3 loop spans 16 amino acids. The V end was cut by 1 base, the J end by 5 bases, with 15 bases between.

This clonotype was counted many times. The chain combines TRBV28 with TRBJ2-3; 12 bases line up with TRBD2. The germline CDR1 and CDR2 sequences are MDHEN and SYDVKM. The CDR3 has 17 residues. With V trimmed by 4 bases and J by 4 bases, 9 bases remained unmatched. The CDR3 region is CASSSPSSGRGADTQYF. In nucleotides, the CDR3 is TGTGCCAGCAGTTCCCCCTCTAGCGGGAGGGGGGCAGATACGCAGTATTTT.

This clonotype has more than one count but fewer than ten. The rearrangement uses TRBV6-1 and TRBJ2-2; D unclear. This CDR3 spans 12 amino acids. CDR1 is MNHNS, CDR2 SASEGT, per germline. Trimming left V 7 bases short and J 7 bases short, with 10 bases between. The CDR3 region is CASTKEDGELFF. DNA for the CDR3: TGTGCCAGCACCAAAGAGGACGGGGAGCTGTTTTTT.